This T cell receptor (beta chain) originates from a study of glioma-infiltrating T cells. Study-wide background: Low-grade gliomas were grade II; glioblastomas were grade IV at initial diagnosis. Roughly 990,000 peripheral T cells were targeted at roughly 4.5- to 10-fold coverage.

Using RNA template, CDR3s of TCR alpha and beta were amplified with iRepertoire arm-PCR. Input was 100-400 ng of tissue mRNA or PBMC total RNA. TCRdb passed the multiplex PCR reads through MiXCR, listing each CDR3 protein once. The sample comprises more than 300,000 distinct CDR3 sequences, roughly two fifths of which are singletons, and around 12% rests with the top ten. CDR1 and CDR2 from the germline V gene are SQVTM and ANQGSEA. V trimming: 6 bases; J trimming: 8 bases; junction bases outside the gene matches: 2. This CDR3 comprises 10 residues. The V gene is TRBV29-1, the J gene TRBJ1-2; 8 bases fit TRBD1. This TCR came from a human donor with low-grade glioma or glioblastoma, undergoing nonglioma brain surgery, or in good health (not recorded which). Material for sequencing was glioma tissue, nonneoplastic brain tissue, or PBMCs (not recorded which). The chain's CDR3 is CSVAGGGYTF. Here the CDR3 DNA reads TGCAGCGTGGCAGGGGGCGGCTACACCTTC.